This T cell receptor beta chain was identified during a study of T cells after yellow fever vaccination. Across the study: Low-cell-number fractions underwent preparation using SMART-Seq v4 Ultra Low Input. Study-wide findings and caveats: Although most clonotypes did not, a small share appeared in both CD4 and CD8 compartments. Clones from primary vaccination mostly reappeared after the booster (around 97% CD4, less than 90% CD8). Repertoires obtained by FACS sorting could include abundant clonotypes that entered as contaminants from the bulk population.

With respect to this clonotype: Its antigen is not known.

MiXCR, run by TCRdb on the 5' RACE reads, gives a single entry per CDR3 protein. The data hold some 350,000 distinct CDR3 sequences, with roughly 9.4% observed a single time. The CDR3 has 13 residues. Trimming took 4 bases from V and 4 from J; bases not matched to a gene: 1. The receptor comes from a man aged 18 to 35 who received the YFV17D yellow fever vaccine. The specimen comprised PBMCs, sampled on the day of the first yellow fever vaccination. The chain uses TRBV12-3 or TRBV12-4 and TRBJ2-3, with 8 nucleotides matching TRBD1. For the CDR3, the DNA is TGTGCCAGCAGTTCAGGGGGCGCAGATACGCAGTATTTT. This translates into CASSSGGADTQYF.